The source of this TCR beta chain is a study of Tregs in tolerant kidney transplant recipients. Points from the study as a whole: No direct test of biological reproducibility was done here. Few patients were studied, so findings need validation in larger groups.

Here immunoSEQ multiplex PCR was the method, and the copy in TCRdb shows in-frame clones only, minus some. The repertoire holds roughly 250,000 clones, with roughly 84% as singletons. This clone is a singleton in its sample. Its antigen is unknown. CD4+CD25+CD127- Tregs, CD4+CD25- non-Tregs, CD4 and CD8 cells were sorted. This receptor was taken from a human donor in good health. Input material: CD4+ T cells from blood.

CDR3 sequence: CASRALRGRLPNYGYTF. The CDR3 coding sequence is TGCGCCAGCAGAGCATTAAGGGGGCGACTGCCTAACTATGGCTACACCTTC. This sequence joins TRBV10-1 and TRBJ1-2, with 7 nucleotides matching TRBD1. In germline, CDR1 is WNHNN, CDR2 SYGVQD (reference sequence). V gave up 6 bases and J gave up 0 bases; unmatched junction bases: 13. The CDR3 is made up of 17 amino acids.